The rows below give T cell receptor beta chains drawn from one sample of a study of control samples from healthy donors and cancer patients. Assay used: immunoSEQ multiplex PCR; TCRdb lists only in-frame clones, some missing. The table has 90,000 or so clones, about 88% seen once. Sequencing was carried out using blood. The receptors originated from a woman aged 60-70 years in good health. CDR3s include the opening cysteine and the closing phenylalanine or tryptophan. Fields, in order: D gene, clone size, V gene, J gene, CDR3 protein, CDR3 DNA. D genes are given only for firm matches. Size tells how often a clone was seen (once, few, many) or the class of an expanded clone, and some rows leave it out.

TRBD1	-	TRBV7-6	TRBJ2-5	CASSPGTGEGETQYF	TGTGCCAGCAGCCCCGGGACAGGGGAGGGGGAGACCCAGTACTTC
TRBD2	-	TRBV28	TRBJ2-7	CASRMTSGRAYEQYF	TGTGCCAGCAGGATGACTAGCGGGAGGGCCTACGAGCAGTACTTC
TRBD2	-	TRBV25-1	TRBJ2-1	CASRGLAGGYYNEQFF	TGTGCCAGCAGAGGACTAGCGGGAGGGTACTACAATGAGCAGTTCTTC
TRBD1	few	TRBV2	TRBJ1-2	CASSGQGGGYTF	TGTGCCAGCAGTGGACAGGGAGGCGGCTACACCTTC
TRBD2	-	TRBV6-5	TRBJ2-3	CASSQAGGSTDTQYF	TGTGCCAGCAGCCAAGCGGGGGGAAGCACAGATACGCAGTATTTT
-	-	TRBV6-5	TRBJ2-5	CASRKSNPLETQYF	TGTGCCAGCAGGAAGTCGAACCCCCTAGAGACCCAGTACTTC
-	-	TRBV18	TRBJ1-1	CASSPLAGPNTEAFF	TGTGCCAGCTCACCACTGGCAGGACCGAACACTGAAGCTTTCTTT
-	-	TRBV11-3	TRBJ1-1	CASSPGDGRTEAFF	TGTGCCAGCAGCCCGGGAGACGGGAGGACTGAAGCTTTCTTT
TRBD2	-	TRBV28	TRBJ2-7	CASTPGGAGGSGEQYF	TGTGCCAGCACCCCCGGGGGGGCGGGAGGATCGGGCGAGCAGTACTTC
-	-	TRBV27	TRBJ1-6	CASTWVGGSPLHF	TGTGCCAGTACTTGGGTCGGGGGTTCACCCCTCCACTTT
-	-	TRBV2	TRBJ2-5	CASSDRETQYF	TGTGCCAGCAGTGATAGAGAGACCCAGTACTTC